This TCR beta chain was profiled in a study of blood T cell repertoires in COVID-19. Trimming took 6 bases from V and 1 from J, leaving 16 bases between them. The CDR3 contains 15 residues. Germline assignment: CDR1 MNHEY and CDR2 SMNVEV (reference sequence). Source study methods: How many nucleated cells were present was estimated from reference gene primer amplification. Here immunoSEQ multiplex PCR was the method, and the copy in TCRdb shows in-frame clones only, minus some. Clone size and the V and J calls come from that table; the DNA yielded D and trimming. This table holds some 200,000 clones, roughly 87% found once.

Sequenced input: PBMCs or T cells enriched from blood (not recorded which). The TCR was taken from a man aged 18 to 30 with acute COVID-19. This rearrangement joins TRBV27 to TRBJ2-7, with D maybe TRBD1 (5 bases). Written as DNA, the CDR3 is TGTGCCAGCAGAAAAAGGGGTTTTTTTTCCTACGAGCAGTACTTC. Protein product: CASRKRGFFSYEQYF.